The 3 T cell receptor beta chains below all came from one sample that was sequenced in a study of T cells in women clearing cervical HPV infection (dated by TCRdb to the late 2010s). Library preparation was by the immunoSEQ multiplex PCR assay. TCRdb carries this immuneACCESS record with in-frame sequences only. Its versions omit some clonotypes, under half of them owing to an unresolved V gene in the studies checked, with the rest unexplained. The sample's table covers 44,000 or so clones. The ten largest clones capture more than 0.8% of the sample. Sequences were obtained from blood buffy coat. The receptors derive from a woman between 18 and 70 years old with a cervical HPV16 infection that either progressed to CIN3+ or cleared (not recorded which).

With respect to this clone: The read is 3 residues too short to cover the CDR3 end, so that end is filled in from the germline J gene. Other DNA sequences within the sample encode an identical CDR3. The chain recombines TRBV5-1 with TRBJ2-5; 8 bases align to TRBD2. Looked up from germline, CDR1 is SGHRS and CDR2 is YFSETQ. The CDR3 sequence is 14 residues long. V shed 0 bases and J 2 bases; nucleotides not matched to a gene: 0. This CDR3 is CASSLAGGQETQYF. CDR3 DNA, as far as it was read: TGCGCCAGCAGCTTGGCGGGGGGGCAAGAGACC.

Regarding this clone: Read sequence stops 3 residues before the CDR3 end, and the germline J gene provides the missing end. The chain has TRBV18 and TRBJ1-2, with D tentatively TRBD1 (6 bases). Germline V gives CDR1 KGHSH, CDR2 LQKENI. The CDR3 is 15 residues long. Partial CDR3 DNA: TGTGCCAGCTCACCACATAGCGGGGGGCAAGATACC. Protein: CASSPHSGGQDT. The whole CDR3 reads CASSPHSGGQDTYTF.

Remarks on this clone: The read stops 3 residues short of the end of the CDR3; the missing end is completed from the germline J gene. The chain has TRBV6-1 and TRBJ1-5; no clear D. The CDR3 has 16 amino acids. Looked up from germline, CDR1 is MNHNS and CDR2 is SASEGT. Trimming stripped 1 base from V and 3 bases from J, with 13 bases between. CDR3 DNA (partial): TGTGCCAGCAGTGAAGTCACTCTGTCTTACAATCAGCCC. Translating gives CASSEVTLSYNQP. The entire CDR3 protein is CASSEVTLSYNQPQHF.